These 28 T cell receptor beta chains were all obtained from the same sample, sequenced in a study of blood T cell repertoires in COVID-19. The assay was immunoSEQ multiplex PCR, and TCRdb's table has in-frame clones only and misses some. The table records nearly 250,000 clones, about 89% of them present only once. The sequencing input was peripheral blood. The receptors originated from a woman between 55 and 75 years old who had recovered from COVID-19.

For this clone: In the same sample, other DNA sequences code for this CDR3. The chain links TRBV27 to TRBJ1-5; 7 positions agree with TRBD1. Per germline, CDR1 MNHEY and CDR2 SMNVEV (reference sequence). Germline trimming cut 4 bases from V and 4 bases from J; bases unmatched to any gene: 4. The CDR3 extends over 14 amino acids. The CDR3 spells CASSWTGGNQPQHF. DNA of the CDR3: TGTGCCAGCAGTTGGACAGGCGGGAATCAGCCCCAGCATTTT.

The rearrangement links TRBV5-6 to TRBJ2-7; tentatively, D is TRBD1 (6 bases). This CDR3 region has 14 residues. The germline V and J ends were trimmed by 2 bases and 3 bases, with 12 bases remaining between them. Per the germline V gene, CDR1 is SGHDT and CDR2 is YYEEEE. CDR3 protein: CASSLFGQYYEQYF. In DNA form, the CDR3 reads TGTGCCAGCAGCTTATTCGGACAGTACTACGAGCAGTACTTC.

The chain employs TRBV18 and TRBJ2-2, with a possible D match to TRBD2 (6 bases). V lost 3 bases and J lost 4, with 15 bases in between. This CDR3 has 16 residues. CDR1 is KGHSH and CDR2 is LQKENI in the germline V gene. The CDR3, as DNA: TGTGCCAGCTCACCTCTTCGCGGGGTCGGCACCGGGGAGCTGTTTTTT. Its translation is CASSPLRGVGTGELFF.

V usage is TRBV6-4 and J usage is TRBJ2-2; D is perhaps TRBD2 (5 bases). Germline V gene lookup returns CDR1 MRHNA and CDR2 SNTAGT. The V end lost 2 bases, the J end lost 8 bases, and 12 bases lay between the germline ends. The CDR3 loop spans 14 amino acids. CDR3 sequence (DNA): TGTGCCAGCAGTGACCTGACTACGGGGGGGGAGCTGTTTTTT. Translation gives CASSDLTTGGELFF.

The chain links TRBV3-1 (or the pseudogene TRBV3-2) to TRBJ2-4; 11 bases agree with TRBD1. The junction had 4 bases not matched to a gene; V was cut back by 0 bases and J by 9 bases. CDR1 is LGHDT and CDR2 is YNNKEL in the germline V gene (reference sequence). The CDR3 is made up of 15 amino acids. The CDR3 loop reads CASSQEGQGVGIQYF. The CDR3 DNA reads as TGTGCCAGCAGCCAAGAGGGACAGGGGGTGGGCATTCAGTACTTC.

V usage is TRBV9 and J usage is TRBJ2-5; 11 bases map to TRBD1. Germline-derived CDR1 and CDR2 are SGDLS and YYNGEE. The CDR3 covers 16 residues. With V trimmed by 4 bases and J by 2 bases, 7 bases remained unmatched. CDR3 DNA sequence: TGTGCCAGCAGCCTACGGACAGGGGGCCATCAAGAGACCCAGTACTTC. Residues: CASSLRTGGHQETQYF.

The chain employs TRBV6-1 and TRBJ1-5, with 7 positions matching TRBD1. With V trimmed by 3 bases and J by 2 bases, 7 bases remained unmatched. The CDR3 consists of 16 residues. Germline V gene data show CDR1 as MNHNS and CDR2 as SASEGT. Here the CDR3 DNA reads TGTGCCAGCAGTGACGGGAGGGGGCATGGCAATCAGCCCCAGCATTTT. This encodes CASSDGRGHGNQPQHF.

The rearrangement links TRBV13 to TRBJ2-5; TRBD2 aligns across 10 bases. The junction had 6 bases not matched to a gene; V was cut back by 1 base and J by 4 bases. The CDR3 loop spans 16 amino acids. Germline V gene lookup returns CDR1 PRHDT and CDR2 FYEKMQ (reference sequence). This CDR3 is CASSLELAGGRETQYF. As DNA, the CDR3 is TGTGCCAGCAGCTTAGAATTAGCGGGGGGCCGAGAGACCCAGTACTTC.

This sequence joins TRBV27 and TRBJ2-2; 7 positions match TRBD2. The CDR3 runs to 16 residues. Germline V gene lookup returns CDR1 MNHEY and CDR2 SMNVEV (reference sequence). Unmatched junction bases numbered 10, after V lost 5 bases and J lost 4 bases. The CDR3 here is CASSPPWGGFTGELFF. CDR3 nucleotide sequence: TGTGCCAGCAGTCCGCCGTGGGGGGGATTCACCGGGGAGCTGTTTTTT.

This clone appeared once. The V and J genes are TRBV11-2 and TRBJ2-1; no firm D call. Trimming cost V 5 bases and J 10 bases, with 9 bases left between them. CDR3 length: 11 residues. Germline CDR1 SGHAT, CDR2 FQNNGV. CDR3 nucleotides: TGTGCCAGCAGCCCCGGGTCCGAGCAGTTCTTC. This translates into CASSPGSEQFF.

The rearrangement uses TRBV19 and TRBJ1-6, with 8 bases aligning to TRBD1. J was trimmed by 14 bases and V by 9 bases; bases with no gene match: 12. CDR1 and CDR2 from the germline V gene are LNHDA and SQIVND (reference sequence). The CDR3 runs 13 residues. CDR3 loop: CASTRGQRATLHF. The DNA of the CDR3 is TGTGCCAGCACCAGGGGGCAGAGGGCCACCCTCCACTTT.

This chain connects TRBV28 to TRBJ1-2; 7 nucleotides align to TRBD1. CDR1 MDHEN and CDR2 SYDVKM come from the germline V gene. The CDR3 is 13 amino acids. V lost 5 bases to trimming and J lost 3 bases; unmatched junction nucleotides: 3. The DNA for the CDR3 is TGTGCCAGCAGTACAGGGGTGTACTATGGCTACACCTTC. Protein sequence: CASSTGVYYGYTF.

The gene calls are TRBV6-5 and TRBJ1-1, with 7 bases matching TRBD1. Germline loops: CDR1 MNHEY, CDR2 SVGAGI. The CDR3 is 15 amino acids. With 6 bases clipped from V and 2 bases from J, the junction kept 9 bases outside the gene matches. The CDR3 bases are TGTGCCAGCAGAGGGGGCAGAGGAAGTAACACTGAAGCTTTCTTT. It translates to CASRGGRGSNTEAFF.

The chain joins TRBV5-6 to TRBJ2-4, with TRBD1 as a possible D gene (5 bases). The CDR3 is 14 amino acids. Trimming stripped 3 bases from V and 7 bases from J, with 14 bases between. CDR1 is SGHDT and CDR2 is YYEEEE in the germline V gene. The CDR3 sequence is CASSWTSQGNIQYF. CDR3 nucleotide sequence: TGTGCCAGCAGCTGGACATCTCAAGGGAACATTCAGTACTTC.

The chain has TRBV9 and TRBJ2-2, with D perhaps matching TRBD2 (6 bases). Germline-derived CDR1 and CDR2 are SGDLS and YYNGEE. Deletions cut 7 bases from V and 1 base from J, with 8 bases between. This CDR3 contains 13 residues. The CDR3 DNA sequence: TGTGCCAGCGGGGAGGAGAACACCGGGGAGCTGTTTTTT. Encoded protein: CASGEENTGELFF.

The chain combines TRBV7-2 with TRBJ2-7; possibly TRBD2 for D (5 bases). This CDR3 has 13 residues. CDR1 and CDR2 (germline): SGHTA, FQGNSA. Trimming shortened V by 0 bases and J by 6 bases, and 9 bases separated the two germline ends. As DNA, the CDR3 is TGTGCCAGCAGCTTAGCTTCGGGGAGCGAGCAGTACTTC. It is translated as CASSLASGSEQYF.

This clone occurred once. The chain joins TRBV7-9 to TRBJ2-2, with 8 positions matching TRBD2. This CDR3 region has 14 residues. V shed 1 base, J shed 6 bases, and the junction held 1 base outside the gene matches. The germline V gene has CDR1 SEHNR and CDR2 FQNEAQ (reference sequence). CDR3 DNA sequence: TGTGCCAGCAGCTTAGAAGCGGGGGCCGGGGAGCTGTTTTTT. Translated: CASSLEAGAGELFF.

For the CDR3, the DNA is TGTGCCAGCAGCTTAGGGACAGGGTGGGCAGATACGCAGTATTTT. This codes for CASSLGTGWADTQYF. J is TRBJ2-3 and V is TRBV11-3; the match to TRBD1 covers 8 bases. Per the germline V gene, CDR1 is SGHNT and CDR2 is YENEEA. J was trimmed by 4 bases and V by 1 base; bases with no gene match: 4. There are 15 residues in the CDR3.

The chain joins TRBV7-6 to TRBJ2-2, with D perhaps TRBD2 (5 bases). Germline V gene data show CDR1 as SGHVS and CDR2 as FNYEAQ. Trimming left V 1 base short and J 6 bases short, with 9 bases between. The CDR3 runs 14 residues. CDR3 sequence (DNA): TGTGCCAGCAGCTTAGGTGCGGGCGCCGGGGAGCTGTTTTTT. Amino acid sequence: CASSLGAGAGELFF.

The chain joins TRBV27 to TRBJ1-2; 10 bases are a match to TRBD1. Germline CDR1 reads MNHEY; CDR2 reads SMNVEV (reference sequence). V shed 5 bases, J shed 13 bases, and the junction held 10 bases outside the gene matches. This CDR3 region has 13 residues. The CDR3 protein is CASSTTGGASATF. CDR3 coding DNA: TGTGCCAGCAGTACGACAGGGGGCGCTTCGGCCACCTTC.

The chain links TRBV28 to TRBJ1-2, with TRBD1 matching 7 bases. Germline-derived CDR1 and CDR2 are MDHEN and SYDVKM. Trimming cost V 6 bases and J 4 bases; bases outside gene matches: 5. The CDR3 is 13 residues long. CDR3 sequence (DNA): TGTGCCAGCAGACAGGGGCTAAGCTATGGCTACACCTTC. It codes for CASRQGLSYGYTF.

The chain employs TRBV5-1 and TRBJ1-4; tentatively, D is TRBD1 (5 bases). Germline V gene sequence: CDR1 SGHRS, CDR2 YFSETQ. CDR3 length: 15 residues. With 4 bases removed from V and 2 bases from J, the gap between germline ends came to 12 bases. The CDR3 region has the DNA TGCGCCAGCAGCGTCAGGGTGTCGACTAATGAAAAACTGTTTTTT. This encodes CASSVRVSTNEKLFF.

CDR3: CASNLMAGGATLAKNIQYF. The CDR3 DNA reads TGTGCCAGCAATCTGATGGCCGGGGGGGCAACTCTGGCCAAAAACATTCAGTACTTC. V and J are TRBV5-6 and TRBJ2-4; 8 bases align to TRBD2. The CDR3 length is 19 residues. The ends lost 6 bases at V and 1 base at J; junction bases unmatched: 18. The germline gives CDR1 SGHDT, CDR2 YYEEEE.

The chain links TRBV15 to TRBJ2-7, with no clear D. The CDR3 loop spans 16 amino acids. Per germline, CDR1 LNHNV and CDR2 YYDKDF (reference sequence). Trimming stripped 0 bases from V and 5 bases from J, with 17 bases between. This CDR3 reads CATSRDKTTAENEQYF. In nucleotides, the CDR3 is TGTGCCACCAGCAGAGATAAAACGACGGCGGAAAACGAGCAGTACTTC.

The gene calls are TRBV3-1 (or the pseudogene TRBV3-2) and TRBJ2-7; TRBD1 agrees at 9 bases. This CDR3 spans 16 amino acids. Germline CDR1 and CDR2: LGHDT and YNNKEL (reference sequence). V lost 5 bases to trimming and J lost 1 base; unmatched junction nucleotides: 9. This CDR3 reads CASSGGTGWTSYEQYF. DNA for the CDR3: TGTGCCAGCAGCGGTGGGACAGGGTGGACTTCCTACGAGCAGTACTTC.

V is TRBV3-1 (or the pseudogene TRBV3-2) and J is TRBJ1-1, with D maybe TRBD1 (6 bases). Looked up from germline, CDR1 is LGHDT and CDR2 is YNNKEL (reference sequence). The CDR3 length is 18 residues. Trimming pared 0 bases from V and 0 bases from J, leaving 17 bases between. As DNA, the CDR3 is TGTGCCAGCAGCCAAGATGTGGGGGCTCCAGGAATGAACACTGAAGCTTTCTTT. It yields the protein CASSQDVGAPGMNTEAFF.

The rearrangement uses TRBV6-5 and TRBJ1-1; TRBD1 is a possible D gene (6 bases). The V end was cut by 6 bases, the J end by 2 bases, with 13 bases between. CDR3 length: 14 amino acids. From germline, CDR1 is MNHEY and CDR2 SVGAGI. The CDR3 is CASRPGQKNTEAFF. The CDR3 DNA is TGTGCCAGCAGGCCCGGACAGAAAAACACTGAAGCTTTCTTT.

This clone was observed once. V gene TRBV12-3 or TRBV12-4 combines with J gene TRBJ2-1; a possible D gene is TRBD1 (6 bases). Trimming took 2 bases from V and 4 from J, leaving 6 bases between them. The CDR3 totals 13 residues. The CDR3 DNA is TGTGCCAGCAGTTTAACAGGGTACAATGAGCAGTTCTTC. This translates into CASSLTGYNEQFF.